This TCR beta chain was retrieved from a study of blood T cell repertoires in COVID-19 (dated by TCRdb to 2019 to 2021). General notes on the study: The collaborator samples originated in the United States, Italy and Spain and spanned the acute and convalescent phases of COVID-19. The material from the prospective study consisted of cDNA or gDNA derived from T cells, B-cell-depleted T cells, or PBMCs. Subjects who had been exposed to COVID-19, were actively infected with it, or had recovered from it provided the deeply sampled blood TCRbeta repertoires that made up the dataset. The repertoires were released in a freely available public database meant as a resource for research on the immune response to SARS-CoV-2. The samples were drawn from the first 160 participants of the ongoing ImmuneRACE study and from 950 to 1,500 subjects provided by 6 global collaborators. Nearly every sample came with metadata listing a de-identified subject ID, COVID-19 status, age in years and sex. HLA class I and class II types, where available, came from metadata supplied by the sample provider rather than from assay-based typing. What the study reported, not specific to this receptor: The amount of clinical and demographic metadata varied by source and participant and was provided uncurated.

Whole blood was collected in K2EDTA tubes by collaborating institutions according to the institutions' own protocols. Collaborator samples were shipped for TCRbeta analysis as frozen whole blood, isolated PBMCs, or DNA extracted from either sample type. The immunoSEQ Assay, a bias-controlled multiplex PCR, was used to amplify TCRbeta CDR3 regions from genomic DNA. From the authors' description of their analysis: Nucleated cell counts per sample were estimated from amplification of reference gene primers within the assay. To quantify the absolute abundance of each unique TCRbeta CDR3 rearrangement, sequence reads were collapsed and filtered. For each sample, productive Simpson clonality was calculated as the square root of Simpson's diversity index across productive rearrangements. TCRdb obtained this table from immuneACCESS and retained in-frame rearrangements with V and J assigned. These tables miss some clones; where compared with another copy, unresolved V genes account for less than half of the shortfall, and the remainder is unexplained. V and J calls and clone size are as listed in that table; D and trimming were resolved from the DNA. This sample gives over 85,000 clones in total; 70% to 85% of them show up just once. Together, the top ten hold 9.5% to 10% of the sample.

A note on this clone: Its binding antigen is unknown. Base qualities were left out, and no much larger clone turns up one base away.

V is trimmed back by 3 bases and J by 1 base, and the junction contains 6 bases that no gene match accounts for. CDR1 SEHNR and CDR2 FQNEAQ are derived from the germline V gene (reference sequence). CDR3 length: 16 amino acids, cysteine to phenylalanine. The sequence is cut down to CDR3 DNA, 48 bases in frame from base 1. The source is a man aged 55 to 70 with active or convalescent COVID-19. Sequencing was done on a sample of peripheral blood. The chain links TRBV7-9 with TRBJ2-1, with 7 middle bases fitting TRBD1. At the DNA level, the sequence is TGTGCCAGCAGCTTTAGCTACAGGGGATCCTACAATGAGCAGTTCTTC. Its product reads: CASSFSYRGSYNEQFF.